A selection of T cell receptor beta chains follows, all from one sample in a study of T cell responses to AZD1222 COVID-19 vaccine. Measured with immunoSEQ multiplex PCR; TCRdb has only the in-frame clones, and not every one. The table records some 83,000 clones, roughly 86% of them present only once. Source: peripheral blood, taken on day 0 of AZD1222 vaccination. Receptors were obtained from an adult in good health. Each CDR3 is given without its conserved first and last residue. Each record gives: V gene, J gene, CDR3 protein.

>TRBV24-1|TRBJ2-5
ATTDGTGETQY
>TRBV19|TRBJ1-1
ASSIGGLMNTEAF
>TRBV19|TRBJ1-5
ASHTGTGAFRQPQH
>TRBV25-1|TRBJ2-3
ASSGDGILDTQY
>TRBV28|TRBJ1-1
ASSFWTVEAF
>TRBV18|TRBJ1-1
ASSLTQQGARNTEAF
>TRBV2|TRBJ1-6
ASSDWNSPLH
>TRBV7-3|TRBJ1-1
ASSFQKDTEAF
>TRBV4-2|TRBJ2-3
ASSQGDYPSTDTQY
>TRBV18|TRBJ1-3
ASSPRGDVADTIY
>TRBV28|TRBJ1-5
ASSPPQADVGSQPQH
>TRBV28|TRBJ2-2
ASQLAGGTGELF
>TRBV18|TRBJ2-7
ASSPRGQGASYEQY
>TRBV18|TRBJ1-1
ASSPQTLNTEAF
>TRBV9|TRBJ2-1
ATYPGAGGAMVEQF
>TRBV10-1|TRBJ2-1
ASSESSGFDEQF
>TRBV9|TRBJ1-1
ASSVGTAMNTEAF
>TRBV18|TRBJ2-7
ASSPPELPYEQY
>TRBV5-1|TRBJ1-2
ASSLADRYGYT
>TRBV5-1|TRBJ1-4
ASQMTGANEKLF
>TRBV28|TRBJ2-7
ASSLTDSYEQY
>TRBV5-8|TRBJ2-3
ASSPAGGTTDTQY
>TRBV18|TRBJ1-4
ASSLQGVVEKLF
>TRBV12-1|TRBJ2-3
ASSFVSGLAGGRTDTQY
>TRBV2|TRBJ1-2
ASRSTSGYGYT
>TRBV2|TRBJ2-7
ASSRKDYHPPTEQY
>TRBV29-1|TRBJ1-2
SVAGQPNYGYT
>TRBV7-3|TRBJ2-2
ASSFTASSGELF
>TRBV2|TRBJ1-4
ASSASGVAEKLF
>TRBV6-1|TRBJ1-5
ASSVAGWNQPQH
>TRBV30|TRBJ1-5
AWSGQGALYQPQH
>TRBV5-1|TRBJ2-5
ASSLGLAGDASTGETQY
>TRBV27|TRBJ2-2
ASSLLNTGELF
>TRBV7-9|TRBJ2-6
ASSPTRDSGANVLT
>TRBV6-1|TRBJ1-4
ASSESPFWAANEKLF
>TRBV19|TRBJ1-3
ASSAGNSGNTIY
>TRBV7-5|TRBJ1-1
ARSLVLTGEENTEAF
>TRBV18|TRBJ1-5
ASSPAGNQPQH
>TRBV7-3|TRBJ1-6
ASSLTPSHSYNSPLH
>TRBV4-3|TRBJ2-1
ASSQDSSGYNEQF
>TRBV11-2|TRBJ2-1
ASSIGAGDYEQF
>TRBV7-2|TRBJ2-7
ASSSRLAGENYEQY
>TRBV10-3|TRBJ2-2
AISESKTSGGAGELF
>TRBV24-1|TRBJ1-4
ATSDPGSTNEKLF
>TRBV2|TRBJ1-1
ASSEDRSTEAF
>TRBV7-2|TRBJ1-4
ASSLRQLDRAGGEKLF
>TRBV6-5|TRBJ1-1
ASSYRGNAAF
>TRBV2|TRBJ1-4
ASNPMDGINEKLF
>TRBV4-3|TRBJ2-7
ASSQTPDSYYEQY
>TRBV19|TRBJ1-5
ASSIDANQPQH
>TRBV3-1/TRBV3-2|TRBJ1-5
ASSRQLNQPQH
>TRBV5-8|TRBJ1-5
ASSSQRGGFGQPQH
>TRBV19|TRBJ1-4
ASSGIRAGDEKLF
>TRBV25-1|TRBJ2-2
ASKEGGFNTGELF
>TRBV30|TRBJ1-1
AWSVPSPEAF